The 22 T cell receptor beta chains below all came from one sample that was sequenced in a study of T cells in Graves' hyperthyroidism and ophthalmopathy. Amplification of TCR beta CDR3 regions used RNA as the template. During a first-round RT-PCR of the TCR CDR3, the HTBI primer set was used. TCRdb reprocessed the multiplex PCR reads via MiXCR and lists one record per CDR3 protein. The data contain about 760,000 distinct CDR3 sequences, just over 35% of them seen just once; the ten biggest clones take up roughly 30%. The sample comprised blood. The receptors were gathered from a woman in her thirties or forties with Graves' hyperthyroidism.

This clonotype was detected ten times or more. The chain couples TRBV2 to TRBJ1-5; tentative D call: TRBD1 (5 bases). CDR3 length equals 13 residues. Germline V gene data show CDR1 as SNHLY and CDR2 as FYNNEI. V was pared by 4 bases and J by 7 bases, with 11 bases between. The CDR3 nucleotides read TGTGCCAGCAGTGGTGAGGGGAACCAGCCCCAGCATTTT. Translated, it gives CASSGEGNQPQHF.

The chain carries TRBV29-1 and TRBJ1-1; 7 bases are a match to TRBD1. The CDR3 extends over 11 amino acids. Germline CDR1 and CDR2: SQVTM and ANQGSEA. J was trimmed by 8 bases and V by 3 bases; bases with no gene match: 3. The CDR3 region has the DNA TGCAGCGTTGACCAGGGGGTCGAAGCTTTCTTT. It is translated as CSVDQGVEAFF.

V usage is TRBV19 and J usage is TRBJ2-6; 8 nucleotides line up with TRBD1. The CDR3 covers 16 residues. V gave up 9 bases and J gave up 0 bases; unmatched junction bases: 7. Germline-derived CDR1 and CDR2 are LNHDA and SQIVND (reference sequence). CDR3 bases: TGTGCCAGCCTGAGGACAGGGATCTCTGGGGCCAACGTCCTGACTTTC. Its protein is CASLRTGISGANVLTF.

This clonotype was recorded many times. V and J are TRBV24-1 and TRBJ2-2; D is uncertain. This CDR3 spans 13 amino acids. The germline V gene has CDR1 KGHDR and CDR2 SFDVKD. The V and J ends lost 1 base and 4 bases respectively, with 3 bases between them. The CDR3 region has the DNA TGTGCCACCAGTGATTTTAGCACCGGGGAGCTGTTTTTT. Its translation: CATSDFSTGELFF.

The table lists this clonotype with a few counts. The chain combines TRBV14 with TRBJ1-4; TRBD1 agrees at 8 bases. The CDR3 is made up of 17 amino acids. Per the germline V gene, CDR1 is SGHDN and CDR2 is FVKESK. V shed 5 bases and J 0 bases; nucleotides not matched to a gene: 8. The CDR3 DNA reads TGTGCCAGCAGCAACCGACAGGGGAGTACAACTAATGAAAAACTGTTTTTT. Translation gives CASSNRQGSTTNEKLFF. The variable domain in full, with the rest retrieved from reference TRBV14 and TRBJ1-4, is EAGVTQFPSHSVIEKGQTVTLRCDPISGHDNLYWYRRVMGKEIKFLLHFVKESKQDESGMPNNRFLAERTGGTYSTLKVQPAELEDSGVYFCASSNRQGSTTNEKLFFGSGTQLSVL.

This chain uses TRBV29-1 with TRBJ1-2; D is uncertain. The CDR3 contains 11 residues. The V gene's germline CDR1 is SQVTM and CDR2 ANQGSEA. V was pared by 6 bases and J by 5 bases, with 10 bases between. The CDR3 DNA is TGCAGCGTATTTATAGGTTATGGCTACACCTTC. Translated, it gives CSVFIGYGYTF.

This chain links TRBV7-4 with TRBJ1-1; tentative D call: TRBD1 (6 bases). This CDR3 spans 14 amino acids. Trimming removed 9 bases at V and 1 base at J, with 15 bases between. Germline V gene sequence: CDR1 SGHVT, CDR2 SQSDAQ. CDR3 protein: CASLGGDPNTEAFF. The CDR3 nucleotides read TGTGCCAGTCTAGGGGGGGACCCGAACACTGAAGCTTTCTTT.

The V and J genes are TRBV20-1 and TRBJ1-6, with 10 bases that match TRBD1. The germline V gene has CDR1 DFQATT and CDR2 SNEGSKA (reference sequence). The CDR3 length is 15 residues. The V and J ends lost 6 bases and 7 bases, in that order; junction bases with no gene match: 9. For the CDR3, the DNA is TGCAGTGCCGCTCTCGGGACAGGGGAAAATTCACCCCTCCACTTT. This translates into CSAALGTGENSPLHF.

This clonotype showed up just a few times. The J gene is TRBJ1-4, the V gene TRBV7-2; TRBD1 might be the D (6 bases). Germline V gene sequence: CDR1 SGHTA, CDR2 FQGNSA. The CDR3 has 15 amino acids. Trimming stripped 5 bases from V and 7 bases from J, with 17 bases between. The CDR3 DNA sequence: TGTGCCAGCAGCCAGGGGTGGGGGGAGGGTGAAAAACTGTTTTTT. It translates to CASSQGWGEGEKLFF.

In its sample, this clonotype was seen many times. The chain employs TRBV6-1 and TRBJ1-6; no clear D. Between the trimmed V and J ends, which lost 1 base and 6 bases, there was a span of 4 bases. In germline, CDR1 is MNHNS, CDR2 SASEGT. This CDR3 region has 13 residues. CDR3 protein: CASSEVRNSPLHF. CDR3 DNA: TGTGCCAGCAGTGAAGTCCGTAATTCACCCCTCCACTTT.

This clonotype was picked up a small number of times. V is TRBV14 and J is TRBJ2-2; 10 nucleotides line up with TRBD2. The CDR3 extends over 18 amino acids. Trimming at V came to 1 base and at J to 6 bases, leaving 11 bases not matched to a gene. Germline assignment: CDR1 SGHDN and CDR2 FVKESK. The CDR3 region has the DNA TGTGCCAGCAGCCAAGCCGCAAGTAGCGGGAGGATCGCCGGGGAGCTGTTTTTT. Its translation is CASSQAASSGRIAGELFF.

In its sample, this clonotype was seen a few times. This chain joins TRBV6-5 and TRBJ2-7; D might be TRBD2 (7 bases). Germline CDR1 MNHEY, CDR2 SVGAGI. This CDR3 region has 15 residues. V was trimmed by 2 bases and J by 2 bases, leaving 13 bases between them. CDR3 sequence: CASSYDVGGAYEQYF. CDR3 bases: TGTGCCAGCAGTTACGACGTAGGGGGGGCCTACGAGCAGTACTTC.

The chain employs TRBV5-1 and TRBJ2-2; 12 nucleotides agree with TRBD1. There are 16 residues in the CDR3. Germline CDR1 is SGHRS and CDR2 is YFSETQ. With V trimmed by 3 bases and J by 4 bases, 4 bases remained unmatched. This CDR3 is CASSSGQGAGTGELFF. The CDR3 DNA reads as TGCGCCAGCAGCTCGGGACAGGGGGCCGGCACCGGGGAGCTGTTTTTT.

This clonotype was detected many times. V and J are TRBV5-6 and TRBJ2-7; 9 nucleotides agree with TRBD2. Germline V lookup: CDR1 SGHDT, CDR2 YYEEEE. V shed 6 bases, J shed 5 bases, and the junction held 9 bases outside the gene matches. This CDR3 comprises 14 residues. CDR3 loop: CASNYGTSFDEQYF. The CDR3, as DNA: TGTGCCAGCAACTACGGGACTAGCTTCGACGAGCAGTACTTC. Supplemented by reference TRBV5-6 and TRBJ2-7, the full variable domain reads DAGVTQSPTHLIKTRGQQVTLRCSPKSGHDTVSWYQQALGQGPQFIFQYYEEEERQRGNFPDRFSGHQFPNYSSELNVNALLLGDSALYLCASNYGTSFDEQYFGPGTRLTVT.

A few counts support this clonotype. The V gene is TRBV12-3 or TRBV12-4, the J gene TRBJ1-2, with D tentatively TRBD1 (5 bases). Trimming left V 6 bases short and J 4 bases short, with 15 bases between. This CDR3 contains 14 residues. In nucleotides, the CDR3 is TGTGCCAGCAGCCCTGGGACCGCTGGCTATGGCTACACCTTC. It encodes CASSPGTAGYGYTF.

This clonotype was detected a few times. The CDR3, as DNA: TGCAGTGCTAGAGATGGCGGTAGCGGGACGGAGACCCAGTACTTC. It is translated as CSARDGGSGTETQYF. This sequence joins TRBV20-1 and TRBJ2-5; 8 bases fit TRBD2. The J segment lost 5 bases and the V segment lost 0 bases, leaving 8 bases of the junction unmatched. The CDR3 totals 15 residues. Germline values: CDR1 DFQATT, CDR2 SNEGSKA (reference sequence).

The genes are TRBV19 and TRBJ1-5, with D possibly matching TRBD1 (5 bases). Per the germline V gene, CDR1 is LNHDA and CDR2 is SQIVND (reference sequence). V was cut by 5 bases and J by 4 bases, with 18 bases left in between. This CDR3 comprises 16 residues. CDR3 amino acids: CASSPLPGRQNQPQHF. In DNA, the CDR3 is TGTGCCAGTAGTCCACTCCCGGGACGCCAAAATCAGCCCCAGCATTTT. The full variable domain, completed using reference TRBV19 and TRBJ1-5, is DGGITQSPKYLFRKEGQNVTLSCEQNLNHDAMYWYRQDPGQGLRLIYYSQIVNDFQKGDIAEGYSVSREKKESFPLTVTSAQKNPTAFYLCASSPLPGRQNQPQHFGDGTRLSIL.

The chain links TRBV7-9 to TRBJ2-3; possibly TRBD1 for D (6 bases). Trimming removed 1 base from V and 4 bases from J, with 12 bases in between. This CDR3 is 15 amino acids long. Per germline, CDR1 SEHNR and CDR2 FQNEAQ (reference sequence). The CDR3 nucleotides read TGTGCCAGCAGCTTAGGGAGGACAGCGTCAGATACGCAGTATTTT. Translated: CASSLGRTASDTQYF.

This clonotype was observed a handful of times. The chain has TRBV4-3 and TRBJ1-5; perhaps TRBD1 as D (6 bases). Trimming cost V 0 bases and J 7 bases, with 13 bases left between them. Germline CDR1 and CDR2: LGHNA and YSLEER. This CDR3 comprises 15 residues. CDR3 amino acids: CASSQDGIQGQPQHF. Here the CDR3 DNA reads TGCGCCAGCAGCCAAGACGGAATTCAGGGGCAGCCCCAGCATTTT.

As concerns this clonotype: One junction end disagrees with the germline gene, perhaps due to a read error. The V and J genes are TRBV7-9 and TRBJ1-1, with unresolved D. There are 12 residues in the CDR3. Germline V gives CDR1 SEHNR, CDR2 FQNEAQ (reference sequence). The DNA of the CDR3 is TGTGTCAGCAGCCCCGGGAACACTGAAGCTTTCTTT. Its translation is CVSSPGNTEAFF.

This clonotype came up a few times. The gene calls are TRBV29-1 and TRBJ2-2; no firm D call. The germline V and J ends were trimmed by 6 bases and 2 bases, with 7 bases remaining between them. CDR3 length: 12 amino acids. CDR1 is SQVTM, CDR2 ANQGSEA, per germline. The CDR3 sequence: CSVPHNTGELFF. The CDR3, as DNA: TGCAGCGTGCCTCACAACACCGGGGAGCTGTTTTTT.

As for this clonotype: The missing conserved phenylalanine or tryptophan at the end of this CDR3 makes a read error likely. The rearrangement uses TRBV6-5 and TRBJ1-3; a weak D match, TRBD1 (6 bases). Trimming took off 5 bases at V and 3 bases at J, with 14 bases between the two ends. This CDR3 region has 15 residues. Germline V gene sequence: CDR1 MNHEY, CDR2 SVGAGI. CDR3 in DNA: TGTGCCAGCAGTCACATAGGGGGTAGTGGAAACACCATATATCTT. Protein sequence: CASSHIGGSGNTIYL.